This section outlines one T cell receptor beta chain sequence together with its context. Antigen specificity is unknown. This specimen belongs to a study of T cells in Graves' hyperthyroidism and ophthalmopathy. TCR beta CDR3 region amplification was performed from RNA transcripts. First-round RT-PCR of the TCR CDR3 relied on the HTBI primer set. TCRdb analysed the multiplex PCR reads with MiXCR anew, one entry per CDR3 protein. The profile covers 660,000 or so distinct CDR3 sequences, with less than 25% appearing a single time and 30% to 40% taken by the ten largest. Trimming stripped 7 bases from V and 3 bases from J, with 12 bases between. The CDR3 spans 14 residues. The germline gives CDR1 SGHAT, CDR2 FQNNGV. Findings and caveats of the study: In the analysis, a 13 V-J model separated ophthalmopathy from stable hyperthyroidism. Within blood appeared most thyroid clonotypes that had expanded above 0.001.

Patients affected by ophthalmopathy presented a Clinical Activity Score of at least 3, a NOSPECS grade of at least 4, and disease duration below 3 months. Patients having uncontrolled infection, another autoimmune disease, pregnancy or lactation were not included. The sequenced sample was blood. The clonotype originates from a man aged 30 to 45 with Graves' ophthalmopathy. The rearrangement joins TRBV11-2 to TRBJ2-2; D gene ambiguous. CDR3 residues: CASTERSDTGELFF. The CDR3 DNA reads as TGTGCCAGCACTGAGAGGTCTGACACCGGGGAGCTGTTTTTT. Full variable domain (rest looked up from reference TRBV11-2 and TRBJ2-2): EAGVAQSPRYKIIEKRQSVAFWCNPISGHATLYWYQQILGQGPKLLIQFQNNGVVDDSQLPKDRFSAERLKGVDSTLKIQPAKLEDSAVYLCASTERSDTGELFFGEGSRLTVL.